This T cell receptor (beta chain) was documented in a study of CD8 T cells in Susac syndrome. On this clonotype itself: No antigen is known for it.

Reverse transcription of about 0.5 to 1 ug RNA was carried out with random hexamers. Each CDR3 protein is one row after TCRdb ran MiXCR on the immunoSEQ multiplex PCR reads. The table includes 200,000 to 250,000 distinct CDR3 sequences, about 95% detected once. Sequencing targeted TCR beta in blood CD8+ and CD4+ T cells. Study outcomes and limitations: The Susac syndrome CD4+ T cell repertoires displayed no clonal expansion.

The receptor was isolated from a human donor with Susac syndrome. Input material: CD4+ T cells from PBMCs.

The CDR3 sequence: CASGGTIDSPLHF. CDR3 nucleotide sequence: TGTGCTAGTGGGGGGACAATCGATTCACCCCTCCACTTT. The V and J genes are TRBV12-5 and TRBJ1-6; D is possibly TRBD1 (6 bases). The germline V gene has CDR1 LGHNT and CDR2 FRNRAP. CDR3 length: 13 residues. The V and J ends lost 6 bases and 8 bases respectively, with 11 bases between them. Variable domain in full (rest from reference TRBV12-5 and TRBJ1-6): DARVTQTPRHKVTEMGQEVTMRCQPILGHNTVFWYRQTMMQGLELLAYFRNRAPLDDSGMPKDRFSAEMPDATLATLKIQPSEPRDSAVYFCASGGTIDSPLHFGNGTRLTVT.